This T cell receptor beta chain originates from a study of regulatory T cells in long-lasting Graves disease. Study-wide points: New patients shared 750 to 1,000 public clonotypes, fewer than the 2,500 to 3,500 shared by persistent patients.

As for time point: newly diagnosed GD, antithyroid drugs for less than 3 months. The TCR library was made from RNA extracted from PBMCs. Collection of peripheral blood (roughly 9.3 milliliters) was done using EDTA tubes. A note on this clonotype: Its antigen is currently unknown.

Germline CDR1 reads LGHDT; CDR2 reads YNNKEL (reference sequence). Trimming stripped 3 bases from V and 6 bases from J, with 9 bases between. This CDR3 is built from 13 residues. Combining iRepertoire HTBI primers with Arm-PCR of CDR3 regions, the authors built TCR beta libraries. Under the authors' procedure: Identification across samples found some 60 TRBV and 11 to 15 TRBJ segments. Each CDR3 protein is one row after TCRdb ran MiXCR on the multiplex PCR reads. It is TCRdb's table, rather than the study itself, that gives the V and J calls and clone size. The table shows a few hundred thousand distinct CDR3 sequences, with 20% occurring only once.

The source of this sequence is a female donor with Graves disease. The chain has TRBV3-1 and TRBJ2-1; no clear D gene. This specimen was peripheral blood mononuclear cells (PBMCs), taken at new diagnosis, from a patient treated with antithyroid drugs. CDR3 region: CASSHEDSNEQFF. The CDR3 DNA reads TGTGCCAGCAGCCACGAGGATTCCAATGAGCAGTTCTTC.